This T cell receptor (beta chain) derives from a study of a mutant IDH1 vaccine in newly diagnosed glioma. Regarding time point: baseline, week 1 (first vaccination visit). Treatment meaning: pre-vaccination baseline after standard-of-care therapy. The CDR3 has 14 amino acids. Looked up from germline, CDR1 is MNHEY and CDR2 is SVGAGI. Trimming removed 0 bases at V and 4 bases at J, with 10 bases between. Profiled with immunoSEQ multiplex PCR; TCRdb holds only in-frame clones, not every one. The data show about 63,000 clones, 65% to 85% seen once. The chain is built from TRBV6-5 and TRBJ2-7, with D unresolved. The receptor's source is a woman aged 18-29 years with glioma. Some clones in this sample may be carry-over from other donors' samples. The input for sequencing was peripheral blood mononuclear cells (PBMCs), taken from a glioma patient treated with radiotherapy, temozolomide or both. In nucleotides, the CDR3 is TGTGCCAGCAGTTACTCACAGTTCTCATACGAGCAGTACTTC. It translates to CASSYSQFSYEQYF.